This T cell receptor (beta chain) was documented in a study of blood T cell repertoires in COVID-19 (TCRdb year 2020). Background on the whole study: Samples from collaborators originated in the United States, Italy and Spain and spanned both the acute and convalescent phases of COVID-19. Samples were obtained from the ongoing ImmuneRACE study (first 160 participants) and from about 1,300 subjects provided by 6 global collaborators. A de-identified subject ID, COVID-19 status, age in years and sex were almost always included in the sample metadata. The material from the prospective study consisted of cDNA or gDNA derived from T cells, B-cell-depleted T cells, or PBMCs. HLA class I and class II types, where available, came from metadata supplied by the sample provider rather than from assay-based typing. The repertoires were released in a freely available public database meant as a resource for research on the immune response to SARS-CoV-2. Subjects who had been exposed to COVID-19, were actively infected with it, or had recovered from it provided the deeply sampled blood TCRbeta repertoires that made up the dataset.

Findings and caveats that apply to the study as a whole: The amount of clinical and demographic metadata varied by source and participant and was provided uncurated.

TCRbeta CDR3 regions were amplified from genomic DNA by means of the immunoSEQ Assay, a bias-controlled multiplex PCR. The authors' pipeline ran thus. Nucleated cell counts per sample were estimated from amplification of reference gene primers within the assay. To quantify the absolute abundance of each unique TCRbeta CDR3 rearrangement, sequence reads were collapsed and filtered. For each sample, productive Simpson clonality was calculated by taking the square root of Simpson's diversity index across productive rearrangements. TCRdb provides this immuneACCESS table in a form limited to in-frame rearrangements. Some clones are lacking; in checked studies, under half of them reflect an unresolved V gene, and why the rest are absent is not known. Clonal size and the V and J genes are those of that table, whereas D and trimming came from the DNA. The sample table lists about 240,000 clones, less than 90% of them with a count of one. The top ten hold 6.2% of the sample.

About this clone itself: Its binding antigen is unknown. No qualities accompany the bases; no much larger clone lies one base away.

Whole blood was collected in K2EDTA tubes by collaborating institutions according to the institutions' own protocols. For TCRbeta analysis, collaborators shipped samples as frozen whole blood, isolated PBMCs, or DNA extracted from either of those sample types. The sequenced material came from peripheral blood. The receptor was isolated from a man aged 55-75 years with acute or convalescent COVID-19.

The CDR3 region reads CASSFAQRKETQYF. At the DNA level, the sequence is TGCGCCAGCAGCTTTGCCCAGCGGAAAGAGACCCAGTACTTC. The V and J segments used are TRBV5-1 and TRBJ2-5; the D region possibly corresponds to TRBD2 (5 bases align). The CDR3 holds 14 amino acids from the cysteine to the phenylalanine. Of the read, only the CDR3 DNA is kept; its 42 bases are in frame from base 1. The trim is 2 bases for V and 3 bases for J, with a gap of 11 bases between the germline ends. Reading the germline V gene gives CDR1 SGHRS and CDR2 YFSETQ.